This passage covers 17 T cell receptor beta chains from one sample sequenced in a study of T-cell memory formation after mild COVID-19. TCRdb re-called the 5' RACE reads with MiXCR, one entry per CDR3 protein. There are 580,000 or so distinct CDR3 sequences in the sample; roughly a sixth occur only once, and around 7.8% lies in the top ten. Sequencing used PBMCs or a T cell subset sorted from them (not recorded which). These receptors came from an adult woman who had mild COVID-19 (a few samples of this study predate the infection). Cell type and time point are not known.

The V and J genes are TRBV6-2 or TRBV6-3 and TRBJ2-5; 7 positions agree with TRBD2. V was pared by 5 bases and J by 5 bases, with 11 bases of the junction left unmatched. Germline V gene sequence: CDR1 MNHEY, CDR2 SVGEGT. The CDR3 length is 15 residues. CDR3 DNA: TGTGCCAGCAGTGCAAACGGGGGGAGGGTGGAGACCCAGTACTTC. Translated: CASSANGGRVETQYF.

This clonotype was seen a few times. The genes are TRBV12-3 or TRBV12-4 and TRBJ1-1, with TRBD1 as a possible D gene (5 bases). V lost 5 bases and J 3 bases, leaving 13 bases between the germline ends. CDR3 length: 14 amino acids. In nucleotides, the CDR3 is TGTGCCAGCAGTCTGCCGGAGGGGCACACTGAAGCTTTCTTT. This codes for CASSLPEGHTEAFF.

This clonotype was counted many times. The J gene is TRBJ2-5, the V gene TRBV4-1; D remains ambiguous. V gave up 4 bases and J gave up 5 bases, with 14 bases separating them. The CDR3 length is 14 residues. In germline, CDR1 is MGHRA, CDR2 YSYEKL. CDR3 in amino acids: CASSPGTSKETQYF. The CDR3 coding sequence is TGCGCCAGCAGCCCCGGAACCAGTAAGGAGACCCAGTACTTC.

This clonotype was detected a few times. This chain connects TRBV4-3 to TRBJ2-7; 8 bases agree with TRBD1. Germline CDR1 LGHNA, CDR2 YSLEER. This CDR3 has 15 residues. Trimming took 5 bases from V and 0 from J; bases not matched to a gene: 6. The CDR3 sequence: CASSLGQGGSYEQYF. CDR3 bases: TGCGCCAGCAGCTTAGGACAGGGAGGCTCCTACGAGCAGTACTTC.

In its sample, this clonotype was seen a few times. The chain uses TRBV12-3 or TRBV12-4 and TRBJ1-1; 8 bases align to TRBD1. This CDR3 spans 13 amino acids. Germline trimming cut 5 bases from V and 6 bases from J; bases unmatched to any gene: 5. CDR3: CASSPRGQAEAFF. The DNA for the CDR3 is TGTGCCAGCAGTCCCAGGGGGCAGGCTGAAGCTTTCTTT.

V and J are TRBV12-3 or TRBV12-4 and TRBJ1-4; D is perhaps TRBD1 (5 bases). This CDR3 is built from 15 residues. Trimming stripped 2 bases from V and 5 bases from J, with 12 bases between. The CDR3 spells CASSLRGLGNEKLFF. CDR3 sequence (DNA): TGTGCCAGCAGTTTAAGGGGTTTGGGGAATGAAAAACTGTTTTTT.

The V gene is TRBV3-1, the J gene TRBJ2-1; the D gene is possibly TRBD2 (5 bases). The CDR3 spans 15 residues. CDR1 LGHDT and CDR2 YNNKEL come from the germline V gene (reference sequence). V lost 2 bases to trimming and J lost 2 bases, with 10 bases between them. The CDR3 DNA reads TGTGCCAGCAGCCAATCTCGGGAAGCCTACAATGAGCAGTTCTTC. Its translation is CASSQSREAYNEQFF.

The CDR3 region is CASSLTAGGRSGNTIYF. CDR3 coding DNA: TGTGCCAGCAGCTTAACCGCAGGGGGACGCTCTGGAAACACCATATATTTT. The chain recombines TRBV7-9 with TRBJ1-3; 7 bases match TRBD1. The germline CDR1 and CDR2 sequences are SEHNR and FQNEAQ (reference sequence). Trimming cost V 2 bases and J 0 bases; bases outside gene matches: 7. The CDR3 totals 17 residues.

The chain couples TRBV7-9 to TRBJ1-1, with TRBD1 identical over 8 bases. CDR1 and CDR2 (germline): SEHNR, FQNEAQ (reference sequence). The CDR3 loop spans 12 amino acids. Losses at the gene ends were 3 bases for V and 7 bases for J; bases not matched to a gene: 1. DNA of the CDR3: TGTGCCAGCAGCTTGGGACAGGTTGAAGCTTTCTTT. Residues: CASSLGQVEAFF.

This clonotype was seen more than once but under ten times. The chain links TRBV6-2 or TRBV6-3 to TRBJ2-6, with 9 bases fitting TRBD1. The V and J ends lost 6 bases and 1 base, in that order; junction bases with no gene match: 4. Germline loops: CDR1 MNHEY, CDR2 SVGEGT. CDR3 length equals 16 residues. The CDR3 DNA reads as TGTGCCAGCAGAACAGGGGGCGCATCTGGGGCCAACGTCCTGACTTTC. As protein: CASRTGGASGANVLTF.

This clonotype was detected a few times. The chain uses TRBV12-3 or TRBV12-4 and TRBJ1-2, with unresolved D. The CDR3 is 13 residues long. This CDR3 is CATSYYGVGGYTF. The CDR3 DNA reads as TGTGCTACATCATATTACGGAGTTGGTGGCTACACCTTC.

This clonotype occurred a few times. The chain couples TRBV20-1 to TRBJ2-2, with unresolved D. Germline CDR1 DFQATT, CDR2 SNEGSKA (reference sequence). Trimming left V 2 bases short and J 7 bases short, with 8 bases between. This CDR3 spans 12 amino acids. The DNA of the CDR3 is TGCAGTGCTAGACTAGTGGACGGGGAGCTGTTTTTT. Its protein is CSARLVDGELFF.

The CDR3 DNA follows: TGTGCCAGCAGCTTAGAGGCAGGGACGAAAGCTTTCTTT. Translating it yields CASSLEAGTKAFF. The chain is built from TRBV11-2 and TRBJ1-1; weak D call: TRBD1 (5 bases). V lost 0 bases and J 9 bases, leaving 11 bases between the germline ends. This CDR3 is 13 amino acids long. Germline lookup yields CDR1 SGHAT and CDR2 FQNNGV.

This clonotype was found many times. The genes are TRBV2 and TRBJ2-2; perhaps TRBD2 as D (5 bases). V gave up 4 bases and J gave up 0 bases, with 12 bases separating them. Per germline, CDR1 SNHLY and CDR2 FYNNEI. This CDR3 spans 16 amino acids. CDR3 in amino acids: CASSVTGYANTGELFF. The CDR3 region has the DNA TGTGCCAGCAGTGTGACGGGGTACGCGAACACCGGGGAGCTGTTTTTT.

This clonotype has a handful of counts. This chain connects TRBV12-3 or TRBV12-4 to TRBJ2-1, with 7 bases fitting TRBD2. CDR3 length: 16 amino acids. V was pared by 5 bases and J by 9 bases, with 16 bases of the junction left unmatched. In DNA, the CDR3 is TGTGCCAGCAGTCGGAGCGGGGAAGCCTCCCGGGGTGAGCAGTTCTTC. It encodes CASSRSGEASRGEQFF.

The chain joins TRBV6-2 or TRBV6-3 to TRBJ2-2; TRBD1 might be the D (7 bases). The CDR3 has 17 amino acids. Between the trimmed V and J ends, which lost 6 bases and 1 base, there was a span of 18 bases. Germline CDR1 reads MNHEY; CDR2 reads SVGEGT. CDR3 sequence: CASRPSGGGLNTGELFF. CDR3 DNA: TGTGCCAGCAGGCCCTCAGGGGGAGGACTGAACACCGGGGAGCTGTTTTTT.

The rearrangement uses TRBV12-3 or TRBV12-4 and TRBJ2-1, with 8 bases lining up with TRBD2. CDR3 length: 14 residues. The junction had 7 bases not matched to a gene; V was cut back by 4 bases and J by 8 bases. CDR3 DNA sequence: TGTGCCAGCAGTTCGGGACTAGGGAGCCATGAGCAGTTCTTC. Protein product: CASSSGLGSHEQFF.